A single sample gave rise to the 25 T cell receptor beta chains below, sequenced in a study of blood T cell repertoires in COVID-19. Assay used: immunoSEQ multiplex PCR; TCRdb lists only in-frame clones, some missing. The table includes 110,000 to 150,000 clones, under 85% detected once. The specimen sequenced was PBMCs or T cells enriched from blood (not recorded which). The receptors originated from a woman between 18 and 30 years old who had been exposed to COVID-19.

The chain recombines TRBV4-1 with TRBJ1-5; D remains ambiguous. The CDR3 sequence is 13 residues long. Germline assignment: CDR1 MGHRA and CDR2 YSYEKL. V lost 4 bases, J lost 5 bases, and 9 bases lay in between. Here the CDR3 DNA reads TGCGCCAGCAGCCGGTTGGGAGATCAGCCCCAGCATTTT. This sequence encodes CASSRLGDQPQHF.

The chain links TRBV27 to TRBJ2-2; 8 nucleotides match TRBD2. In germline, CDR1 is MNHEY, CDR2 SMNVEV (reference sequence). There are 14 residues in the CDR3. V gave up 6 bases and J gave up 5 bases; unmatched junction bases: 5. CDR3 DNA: TGTGCCAGCAGACCTCGGGGGGGGACCGGGGAGCTGTTTTTT. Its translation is CASRPRGGTGELFF.

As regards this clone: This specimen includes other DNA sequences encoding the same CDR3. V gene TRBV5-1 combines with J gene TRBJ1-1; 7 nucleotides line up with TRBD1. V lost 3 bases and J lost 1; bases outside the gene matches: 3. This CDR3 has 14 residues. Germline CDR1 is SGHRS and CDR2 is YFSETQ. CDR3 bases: TGCGCCAGCAGCTCGGGACAGCCGAACACTGAAGCTTTCTTT. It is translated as CASSSGQPNTEAFF. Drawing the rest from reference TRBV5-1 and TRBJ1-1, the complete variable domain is KAGVTQTPRYLIKTRGQQVTLSCSPISGHRSVSWYQQTPGQGLQFLFEYFSETQRNKGNFPGRFSGRQFSNSRSEMNVSTLELGDSALYLCASSSGQPNTEAFFGQGTRLTVV.

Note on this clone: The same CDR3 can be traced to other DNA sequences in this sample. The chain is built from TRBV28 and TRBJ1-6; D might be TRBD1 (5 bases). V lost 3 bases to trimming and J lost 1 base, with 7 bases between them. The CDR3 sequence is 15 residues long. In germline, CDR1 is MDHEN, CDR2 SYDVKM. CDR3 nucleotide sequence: TGTGCCAGCAGTTTGGCAGGGTCCTATAATTCACCCCTCCACTTT. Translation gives CASSLAGSYNSPLHF. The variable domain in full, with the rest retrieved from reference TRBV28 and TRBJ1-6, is DVKVTQSSRYLVKRTGEKVFLECVQDMDHENMFWYRQDPGLGLRLIYFSYDVKMKEKGDIPEGYSVSREKKERFSLILESASTNQTSMYLCASSLAGSYNSPLHFGNGTRLTVT.

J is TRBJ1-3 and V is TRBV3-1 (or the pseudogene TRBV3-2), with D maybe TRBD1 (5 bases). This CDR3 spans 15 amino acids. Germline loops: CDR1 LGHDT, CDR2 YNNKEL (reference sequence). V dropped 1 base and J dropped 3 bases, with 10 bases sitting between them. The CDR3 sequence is CASSQAGNSGNTIYF. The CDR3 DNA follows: TGTGCCAGCAGCCAAGCAGGGAATAGTGGAAACACCATATATTTT.

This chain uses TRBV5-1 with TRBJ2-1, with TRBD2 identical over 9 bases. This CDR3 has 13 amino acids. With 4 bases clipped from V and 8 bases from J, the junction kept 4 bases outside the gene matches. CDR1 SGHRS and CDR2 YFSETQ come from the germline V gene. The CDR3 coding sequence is TGCGCCAGCAGCCCGGGACTAGCCGATGAGCAGTTCTTC. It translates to CASSPGLADEQFF.

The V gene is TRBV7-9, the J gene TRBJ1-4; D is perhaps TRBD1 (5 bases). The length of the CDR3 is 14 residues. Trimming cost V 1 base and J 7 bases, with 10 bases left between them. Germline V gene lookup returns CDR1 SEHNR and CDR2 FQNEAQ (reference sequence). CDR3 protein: CASSLGGGSEKLFF. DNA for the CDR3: TGTGCCAGCAGCTTAGGGGGCGGTAGTGAAAAACTGTTTTTT. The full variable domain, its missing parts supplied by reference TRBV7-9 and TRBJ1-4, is DTGVSQNPRHKITKRGQNVTFRCDPISEHNRLYWYRQTLGQGPEFLTYFQNEAQLEKSRLLSDRFSAERPKGSFSTLEIQRTEQGDSAMYLCASSLGGGSEKLFFGSGTQLSVL.

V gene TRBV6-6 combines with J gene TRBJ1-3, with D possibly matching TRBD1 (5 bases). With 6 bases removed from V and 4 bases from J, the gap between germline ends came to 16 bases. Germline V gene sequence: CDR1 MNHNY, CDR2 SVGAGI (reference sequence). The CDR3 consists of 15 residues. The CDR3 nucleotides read TGTGCCAGCAGCCAGGGACTCCCGGTAGGAAACACCATATATTTT. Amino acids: CASSQGLPVGNTIYF.

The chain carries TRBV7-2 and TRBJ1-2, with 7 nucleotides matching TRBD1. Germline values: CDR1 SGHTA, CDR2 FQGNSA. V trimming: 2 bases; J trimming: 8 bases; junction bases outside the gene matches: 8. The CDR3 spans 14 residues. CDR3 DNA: TGTGCCAGCAGCTTAACAGACAGGGCTTGGGGCTACACCTTC. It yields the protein CASSLTDRAWGYTF.

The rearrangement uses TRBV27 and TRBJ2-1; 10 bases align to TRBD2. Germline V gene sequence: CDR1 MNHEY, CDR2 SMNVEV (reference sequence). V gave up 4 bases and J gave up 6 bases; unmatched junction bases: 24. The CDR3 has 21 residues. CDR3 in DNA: TGTGCCAGCAGTTCACTTGAGAGGAGAAGCGGGAGGGCCCTAAGGGTCAATGAGCAGTTCTTC. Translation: CASSSLERRSGRALRVNEQFF.

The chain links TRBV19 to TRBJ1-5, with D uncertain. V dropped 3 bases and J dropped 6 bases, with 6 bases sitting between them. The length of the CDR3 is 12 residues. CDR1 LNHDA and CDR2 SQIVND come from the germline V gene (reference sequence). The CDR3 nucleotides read TGTGCCAGTAGTATTCTTTTTCAGCCCCAGCATTTT. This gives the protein CASSILFQPQHF.

CDR3 in DNA: TGTGCCAGCAGCTCTTGGACAGGGCGTGCAACTAATGAAAAACTGTTTTTT. The encoded protein is CASSSWTGRATNEKLFF. The J gene is TRBJ1-4, the V gene TRBV7-9; TRBD1 matches at 8 bases. Germline CDR1 and CDR2: SEHNR and FQNEAQ (reference sequence). CDR3 size: 17 residues. V lost 4 bases and J lost 0; bases outside the gene matches: 7.

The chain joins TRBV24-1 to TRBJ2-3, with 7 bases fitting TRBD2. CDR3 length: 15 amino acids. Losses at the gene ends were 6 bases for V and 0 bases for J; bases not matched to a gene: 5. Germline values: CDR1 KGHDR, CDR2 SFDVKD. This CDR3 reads CATSSSGISTDTQYF. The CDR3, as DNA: TGTGCCACCAGTAGCAGCGGGATTAGCACAGATACGCAGTATTTT.

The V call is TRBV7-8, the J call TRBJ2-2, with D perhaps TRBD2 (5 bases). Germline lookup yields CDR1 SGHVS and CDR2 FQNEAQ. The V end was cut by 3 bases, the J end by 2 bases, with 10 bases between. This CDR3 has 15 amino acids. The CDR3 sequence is CASSLTRGNTGELFF. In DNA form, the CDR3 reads TGTGCCAGCAGCTTGACACGGGGTAACACCGGGGAGCTGTTTTTT.

The DNA for the CDR3 is TGCAGCGTCGAATTAACCGGGGTTGACGGCAATGAGCAGTTCTTC. Translated, it gives CSVELTGVDGNEQFF. This chain uses TRBV29-1 with TRBJ2-1; D might be TRBD2 (5 bases). The V and J ends lost 6 bases and 6 bases respectively, with 21 bases between them. The germline V gene encodes CDR1 SQVTM and CDR2 ANQGSEA. The CDR3 totals 15 residues.

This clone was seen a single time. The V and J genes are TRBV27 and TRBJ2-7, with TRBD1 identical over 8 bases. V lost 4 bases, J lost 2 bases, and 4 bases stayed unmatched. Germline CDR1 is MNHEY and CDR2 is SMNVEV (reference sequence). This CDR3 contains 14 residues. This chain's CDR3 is CASSSGQGPYEQYF. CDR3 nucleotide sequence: TGTGCCAGCAGTTCAGGACAGGGTCCCTACGAGCAGTACTTC.

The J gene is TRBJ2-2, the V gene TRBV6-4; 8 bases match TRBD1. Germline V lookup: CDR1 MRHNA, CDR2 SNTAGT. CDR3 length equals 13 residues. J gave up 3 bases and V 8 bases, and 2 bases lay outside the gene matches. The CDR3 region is CASAGQDTGELFF. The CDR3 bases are TGTGCCAGCGCGGGACAGGACACCGGGGAGCTGTTTTTT.

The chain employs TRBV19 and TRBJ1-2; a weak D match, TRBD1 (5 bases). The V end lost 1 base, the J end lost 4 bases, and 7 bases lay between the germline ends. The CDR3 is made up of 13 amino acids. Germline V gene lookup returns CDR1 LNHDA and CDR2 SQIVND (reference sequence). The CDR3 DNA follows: TGTGCCAGTAGTATAGGACAGTTCTATGGCTACACCTTC. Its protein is CASSIGQFYGYTF.

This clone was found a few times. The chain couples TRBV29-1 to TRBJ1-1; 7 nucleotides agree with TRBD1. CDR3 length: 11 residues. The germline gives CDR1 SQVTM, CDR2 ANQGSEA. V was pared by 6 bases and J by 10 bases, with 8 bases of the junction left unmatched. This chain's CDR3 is CSVRDSWAAFF. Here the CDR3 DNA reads TGCAGCGTCCGGGACAGTTGGGCAGCTTTCTTT. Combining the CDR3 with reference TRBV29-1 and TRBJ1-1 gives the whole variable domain SAVISQKPSRDICQRGTSLTIQCQVDSQVTMMFWYRQQPGQSLTLIATANQGSEATYESGFVIDKFPISRPNLTFSTLTVSNMSPEDSSIYLCSVRDSWAAFFGQGTRLTVV.

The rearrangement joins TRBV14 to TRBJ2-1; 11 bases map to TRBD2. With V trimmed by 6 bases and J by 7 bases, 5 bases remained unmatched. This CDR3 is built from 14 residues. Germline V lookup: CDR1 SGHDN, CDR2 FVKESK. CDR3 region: CASSLLAGDNEQFF. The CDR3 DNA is TGTGCCAGCAGTTTACTAGCGGGAGATAATGAGCAGTTCTTC. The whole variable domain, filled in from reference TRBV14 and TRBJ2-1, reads EAGVTQFPSHSVIEKGQTVTLRCDPISGHDNLYWYRRVMGKEIKFLLHFVKESKQDESGMPNNRFLAERTGGTYSTLKVQPAELEDSGVYFCASSLLAGDNEQFFGPGTRLTVL.

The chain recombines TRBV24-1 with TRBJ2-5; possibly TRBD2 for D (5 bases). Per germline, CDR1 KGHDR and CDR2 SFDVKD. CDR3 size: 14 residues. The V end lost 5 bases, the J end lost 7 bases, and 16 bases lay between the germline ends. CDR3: CATSGLGGRGTQYF. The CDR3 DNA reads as TGTGCCACCAGTGGGCTAGGAGGACGAGGGACCCAGTACTTC.

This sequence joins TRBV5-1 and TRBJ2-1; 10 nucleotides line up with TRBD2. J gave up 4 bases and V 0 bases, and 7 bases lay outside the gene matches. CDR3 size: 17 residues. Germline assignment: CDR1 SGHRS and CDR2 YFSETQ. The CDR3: CASSLVASSGSYNEQFF. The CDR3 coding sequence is TGCGCCAGCAGCTTGGTAGCGTCTAGCGGGAGTTACAATGAGCAGTTCTTC.

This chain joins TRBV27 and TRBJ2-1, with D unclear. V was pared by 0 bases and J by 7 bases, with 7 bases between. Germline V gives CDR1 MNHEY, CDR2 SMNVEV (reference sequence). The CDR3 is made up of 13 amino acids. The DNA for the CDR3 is TGTGCCAGCAGTTTATCGAGTCTTAATGAGCAGTTCTTC. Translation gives CASSLSSLNEQFF.

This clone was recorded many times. CDR3 nucleotide sequence: TGTGCCAGCAGTGAAGGACAGGGGTCGGCCGGGGGAGGAAACACCATATATTTT. Residues: CASSEGQGSAGGGNTIYF. The rearrangement joins TRBV2 to TRBJ1-3, with TRBD1 identical over 8 bases. Germline values: CDR1 SNHLY, CDR2 FYNNEI. Germline trimming cut 1 base from V and 4 bases from J; bases unmatched to any gene: 12. This CDR3 is 18 amino acids long. The full variable domain, in which reference TRBV2 and TRBJ1-3 provide the parts outside the CDR3, is EPEVTQTPSHQVTQMGQEVILRCVPISNHLYFYWYRQILGQKVEFLVSFYNNEISEKSEIFDDQFSVERPDGSNFTLKIRSTKLEDSAMYFCASSEGQGSAGGGNTIYFGEGSWLTVV.

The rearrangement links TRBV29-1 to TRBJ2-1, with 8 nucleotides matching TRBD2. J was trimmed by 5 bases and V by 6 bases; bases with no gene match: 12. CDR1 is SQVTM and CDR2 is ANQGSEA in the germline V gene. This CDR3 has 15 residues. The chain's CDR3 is CSVVSGTRSNNEQFF. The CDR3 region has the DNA TGCAGCGTCGTGTCCGGGACTAGGAGTAACAATGAGCAGTTCTTC.